The text below deals with one T cell receptor beta chain. Antigen: not known. Using immunoSEQ multiplex PCR, the repertoire was profiled, and TCRdb retains in-frame clones only, with some absent. The repertoire has 7,000 or so clones, 74% of them found once; the top ten carry 6.5% to 9.5%. The sample originates from a study of tumor-infiltrating lymphocytes in localized non-small cell lung cancer. Study-wide results and limits: Technical variation could not be separated from intratumor heterogeneity here.

The germline V gene encodes CDR1 SGHTA and CDR2 FQGTGA. V lost 5 bases to trimming and J lost 4 bases; unmatched junction nucleotides: 5. The CDR3 covers 16 residues. The chain recombines TRBV7-3 with TRBJ2-3; 14 bases map to TRBD2. The sequence was obtained from a human donor with non-small cell lung cancer. Sequencing used uninvolved lung tissue not adjacent to the tumor. This CDR3 is CASSPTSGRAADTQYF. The CDR3 DNA reads TGTGCCAGCAGCCCGACTAGCGGGAGGGCCGCAGATACGCAGTATTTT.